The 16 T cell receptor beta chains listed next were all sequenced from one sample in a study of blood T cell repertoires in COVID-19. Method: immunoSEQ multiplex PCR; TCRdb's copy keeps in-frame clones and lacks some. The sample includes about 190,000 clones, about 80% of them seen just once. Sequencing was performed on peripheral blood. Every receptor here comes from a man in his thirties or forties with active or convalescent COVID-19.

V usage is TRBV6-2 or TRBV6-3 and J usage is TRBJ1-1; no reliable D call. Per germline, CDR1 MNHEY and CDR2 SVGEGT. The CDR3 sequence is 16 residues long. The germline V and J ends were trimmed by 1 base and 1 base, with 13 bases remaining between them. The CDR3 DNA follows: TGTGCCAGCAGTTACTTTGCAGGTGGTGGGAACACTGAAGCTTTCTTT. Amino acid sequence: CASSYFAGGGNTEAFF.

The sample holds one count of this clone. The CDR3 DNA follows: TGTGCCAGTACCATCGACAGGATGAACACTGAAGCTTTCTTT. Translation gives CASTIDRMNTEAFF. This chain joins TRBV19 and TRBJ1-1, with a tentative D call TRBD1 (6 bases). This CDR3 is 14 amino acids long. The germline V and J ends were trimmed by 7 bases and 0 bases, with 12 bases remaining between them. Germline values: CDR1 LNHDA, CDR2 SQIVND (reference sequence). Variable domain in full (rest from reference TRBV19 and TRBJ1-1): DGGITQSPKYLFRKEGQNVTLSCEQNLNHDAMYWYRQDPGQGLRLIYYSQIVNDFQKGDIAEGYSVSREKKESFPLTVTSAQKNPTAFYLCASTIDRMNTEAFFGQGTRLTVV.

This clone was recorded a few times. V gene TRBV19 combines with J gene TRBJ2-1; D is uncertain. This CDR3 contains 13 residues. Germline lookup yields CDR1 LNHDA and CDR2 SQIVND (reference sequence). V gave up 1 base and J gave up 7 bases, with 8 bases separating them. The CDR3 sequence is CASSIVTENEQFF. CDR3 coding DNA: TGTGCCAGTAGTATAGTTACCGAGAATGAGCAGTTCTTC.

The chain recombines TRBV11-2 with TRBJ2-3, with 12 bases that match TRBD2. Germline V gene lookup returns CDR1 SGHAT and CDR2 FQNNGV. The CDR3 extends over 15 amino acids. V gave up 3 bases and J gave up 6 bases; unmatched junction bases: 4. The CDR3 sequence is CASSFLAGGTDTQYF. In DNA, the CDR3 is TGTGCCAGCAGCTTTCTAGCGGGGGGGACGGATACGCAGTATTTT.

The J gene is TRBJ2-3, the V gene TRBV30; D possibly corresponds to TRBD2 (5 bases). The germline V gene encodes CDR1 GTSNPN and CDR2 SVGIG (reference sequence). This CDR3 region has 14 residues. The V and J ends lost 0 bases and 1 base respectively, with 8 bases between them. CDR3 nucleotides: TGTGCCTGGAGTGTAAAGGGAGGCACAGATACGCAGTATTTT. Its translation is CAWSVKGGTDTQYF.

This chain joins TRBV11-2 and TRBJ1-5; 8 positions match TRBD1. Germline V gene lookup returns CDR1 SGHAT and CDR2 FQNNGV. V lost 3 bases to trimming and J lost 8 bases; unmatched junction nucleotides: 6. The CDR3 consists of 14 residues. The CDR3 here is CASSFGQGREPQHF. CDR3 nucleotide sequence: TGTGCCAGCAGCTTTGGACAGGGCCGTGAGCCCCAGCATTTT.

The J gene is TRBJ2-1, the V gene TRBV7-2; 8 nucleotides agree with TRBD2. The ends lost 5 bases at V and 5 bases at J; junction bases unmatched: 5. Germline V lookup: CDR1 SGHTA, CDR2 FQGNSA. The length of the CDR3 is 14 residues. The CDR3 is CASSQLLADNEQFF. CDR3 coding DNA: TGTGCCAGCAGCCAGTTACTAGCGGACAATGAGCAGTTCTTC.

V usage is TRBV27 and J usage is TRBJ1-5, with 10 positions matching TRBD1. Germline V CDR1 and CDR2: MNHEY, SMNVEV (reference sequence). This CDR3 has 16 amino acids. The trim removed 1 base at V and 4 bases at J, leaving 4 bases unmatched. CDR3 sequence reads: CASSLFGQGGNQPQHF. The CDR3 nucleotides read TGTGCCAGCAGTTTATTTGGACAGGGGGGAAATCAGCCCCAGCATTTT.

This rearrangement joins TRBV6-5 to TRBJ1-6, with 8 positions matching TRBD1. Germline V gene lookup returns CDR1 MNHEY and CDR2 SVGAGI. J lost 9 bases, V lost 6 bases, and 10 bases had no gene match. The length of the CDR3 is 15 residues. CDR3 sequence: CASRRSQGDASPLHF. The DNA of the CDR3 is TGTGCCAGCAGGAGATCACAGGGGGACGCTTCACCCCTCCACTTT.

The J gene is TRBJ1-2, the V gene TRBV28; possible D gene TRBD1, 5 bases. V lost 10 bases and J lost 4, with 13 bases in between. Germline-derived CDR1 and CDR2 are MDHEN and SYDVKM. The CDR3 covers 12 residues. DNA for the CDR3: TGTGCCATCACAGGCGGGGGCTATGGCTACACCTTC. Residues: CAITGGGYGYTF.

The chain employs TRBV15 and TRBJ2-2; 11 bases fit TRBD2. The CDR3 has 15 amino acids. The germline V gene encodes CDR1 LNHNV and CDR2 YYDKDF (reference sequence). V shed 3 bases, J shed 6 bases, and the junction held 3 bases outside the gene matches. This CDR3 is CATSRTSGESGELFF. Written as DNA, the CDR3 is TGTGCCACCAGCAGGACTAGCGGGGAATCCGGGGAGCTGTTTTTT. Full variable domain (missing parts from reference TRBV15 and TRBJ2-2): DAMVIQNPRYQVTQFGKPVTLSCSQTLNHNVMYWYQQKSSQAPKLLFHYYDKDFNNEADTPDNFQSRRPNTSFCFLDIRSPGLGDTAMYLCATSRTSGESGELFFGEGSRLTVL.

In its sample, this clone was seen once. A junction boundary mismatches the germline segment, possibly from a read error. The rearrangement links TRBV5-6 to TRBJ2-7, with 9 bases matching TRBD1. The CDR3 has 16 amino acids. CDR1 is SGHDT, CDR2 YYEEEE, per germline. CDR3 sequence (DNA): TGTGCCAGCAGCTTGTCCGGACAGGGGTATCGTTACGGGCAGTACTTC. Its protein product is CASSLSGQGYRYGQYF. Combining the CDR3 with reference TRBV5-6 and TRBJ2-7 gives the whole variable domain DAGVTQSPTHLIKTRGQQVTLRCSPKSGHDTVSWYQQALGQGPQFIFQYYEEEERQRGNFPDRFSGHQFPNYSSELNVNALLLGDSALYLCASSLSGQGYRYGQYFGPGTRLTVT.

This chain joins TRBV18 and TRBJ2-7; 9 bases line up with TRBD2. The J segment lost 2 bases and the V segment lost 5 bases, leaving 7 bases of the junction unmatched. The CDR3 runs to 15 residues. CDR1 is KGHSH and CDR2 is LQKENI in the germline V gene. CDR3 region: CASSSLAGPTYEQYF. The CDR3 bases are TGTGCCAGCTCAAGCCTAGCGGGGCCTACCTACGAGCAGTACTTC. The variable domain in full, with the rest retrieved from reference TRBV18 and TRBJ2-7, is NAGVMQNPRHLVRRRGQEARLRCSPMKGHSHVYWYRQLPEEGLKFMVYLQKENIIDESGMPKERFSAEFPKEGPSILRIQQVVRGDSAAYFCASSSLAGPTYEQYFGPGTRLTVT.

The chain recombines TRBV3-1 (or the pseudogene TRBV3-2) with TRBJ2-3; a possible D gene is TRBD2 (6 bases). Deletions cut 4 bases from V and 0 bases from J, with 17 bases between. This CDR3 comprises 17 residues. Per germline, CDR1 LGHDT and CDR2 YNNKEL (reference sequence). In DNA, the CDR3 is TGTGCCAGCAGCCCACGCGCAGCGGGTTCTAGCACAGATACGCAGTATTTT. Its translation is CASSPRAAGSSTDTQYF.

J is TRBJ1-4 and V is TRBV30; 7 bases fit TRBD1. V shed 4 bases, J shed 6 bases, and the junction held 8 bases outside the gene matches. The CDR3 is 14 residues long. Germline V gives CDR1 GTSNPN, CDR2 SVGIG (reference sequence). DNA for the CDR3: TGTGCCTGGAACTCCGGGACAGCGTATGAAAAACTGTTTTTT. This sequence encodes CAWNSGTAYEKLFF. The full variable domain, rest sourced from reference TRBV30 and TRBJ1-4, is SQTIHQWPATLVQPVGSPLSLECTVEGTSNPNLYWYRQAAGRGLQLLFYSVGIGQISSEVPQNLSASRPQDRQFILSSKKLLLSDSGFYLCAWNSGTAYEKLFFGSGTQLSVL.

The chain employs TRBV6-5 and TRBJ1-5; 7 positions match TRBD1. After removal of 8 bases from V and 3 bases from J, the junction contained 10 bases not matched to a gene. This CDR3 is built from 15 residues. Germline-derived CDR1 and CDR2 are MNHEY and SVGAGI. The CDR3 DNA sequence: TGTGCCAGCGATAACTTTGACAGGGTCAATCAGCCCCAGCATTTT. Its translation is CASDNFDRVNQPQHF.